This T cell receptor beta chain was profiled in a study of blood T cell repertoires in COVID-19. Donors were grouped by their self-reported clinical history. Germline V gene lookup returns CDR1 MDHEN and CDR2 SYDVKM. There are 16 residues in the CDR3. J lost 4 bases, V lost 4 bases, and 8 bases had no gene match. In the original workflow: How many nucleated cells were present was estimated from reference gene primer amplification. Here immunoSEQ multiplex PCR was the method, and the copy in TCRdb shows in-frame clones only, minus some. The V and J calls and clone size come from that table; D and trimming were worked out from the DNA. The data show about 300,000 clones, just over 85% seen once.

The sequence was collected from a woman in her late teens or twenties who had recovered from COVID-19. What was sequenced was PBMCs or T cells enriched from blood (not recorded which). The chain has TRBV28 and TRBJ1-3; TRBD1 matches at 9 bases. The CDR3: CASSSVQGAVGNTIYF. Written as DNA, the CDR3 is TGTGCCAGCAGTTCCGTACAGGGGGCGGTAGGAAACACCATATATTTT.